This T cell receptor beta chain was sequenced during a study of T cells in localized non-small cell lung cancer. Only in-frame clones appear in the TCRdb table, and some are missing; sequencing was by immunoSEQ multiplex PCR. This table holds over 20,000 clones, approximately 86% found once. This CDR3 region has 15 residues. The germline V and J ends were trimmed by 6 bases and 0 bases, with 13 bases remaining between them. The germline gives CDR1 WNHNN, CDR2 SYGVQD (reference sequence). Regarding this clone: Its cognate antigen is unknown.

The study, taken as a whole, reports: Adjacent lung had a median roughly 58 of the 100 largest tumor clones. Only one tumor region went through sequencing, so heterogeneity may still be there. Uninvolved adjacent lung had the highest recorded T cell clonality, with tumor below it. There was an association of higher blood T cell density with longer overall survival.

Sequenced material: peripheral blood, taken before any cancer treatment. The TCR comes from a female donor older than 55 with stage I lung adenocarcinoma. The chain joins TRBV10-1 to TRBJ2-3, with TRBD1 as a possible D gene (5 bases). In DNA, the CDR3 is TGCGCCAGCAGCATCGGCAGGGTCAGCACAGATACGCAGTATTTT. Encoded protein: CASSIGRVSTDTQYF.